Listed below are T cell receptor beta chains from one sample, sequenced in a study of cytomegalovirus exposure and HLA in healthy donors. This table comes from immunoSEQ multiplex PCR, and its TCRdb copy is limited to in-frame clones, with some not included. The repertoire holds 35,000 to 45,000 clones, with approximately 79% as singletons. The sample comprised PBMCs. These receptors were obtained from a woman aged 25-40 years in good health and CMV-seropositive. Both conserved end residues are part of each CDR3. The D gene is left open where the match is weak. Clone size is given for some rows only: seen once, a few or many times, or a class if the clone is expanded.

.,17,TRBV5-1,TRBJ2-2,.,TGCGCCAGCAGCGGGACGCCGGGACACCGGCTCGCCGGGGAGCTGTTTTTT,CASSGTPGHRLAGELFF
.,14,TRBV15,TRBJ1-3,.,TGTGCCACCAGCCGGGTACCCTCTGGAAACACCATATATTTT,CATSRVPSGNTIYF
TRBD1,15,TRBV5-4,TRBJ2-7,.,TGTGCCAGCACCAAAAACAGGGGGCAAACCTACGAGCAGTACTTC,CASTKNRGQTYEQYF
.,12,TRBV28,TRBJ1-5,.,TGTGCCGGAGCGGGCAAGGATCAGCCCCAGCATTTT,CAGAGKDQPQHF
.,13,TRBV30,TRBJ2-3,.,TGTGCCTGGAGTGTTTCCTTGACAGATACGCAGTATTTT,CAWSVSLTDTQYF
.,17,TRBV6-1,TRBJ2-1,few,TGTGCCAGCATTGAGGGGGTAGCGGGCGCTATTTACAATGAGCAGTTCTTC,CASIEGVAGAIYNEQFF
.,15,TRBV19,TRBJ1-5,.,TGTGCCAGTGCTCAGGGCCCCCTCGATAATCAGCCCCAGCATTTT,CASAQGPLDNQPQHF
.,15,TRBV5-1,TRBJ1-1,.,TGCGCCAGCAGCCAACTGGGGGCGACTCGCACTGAAGCTTTCTTT,CASSQLGATRTEAFF
.,13,TRBV27,TRBJ1-2,.,TGTGCCAGCAGACCTTCGGGGGTCTATGGCTACACCTTC,CASRPSGVYGYTF
.,14,TRBV10-3,TRBJ2-3,few,TGTGCCATCAGTCACGACCCCGGGACAGATACGCAGTATTTT,CAISHDPGTDTQYF
.,15,TRBV7-2,TRBJ2-7,.,TGTGCCAGCAGCTCTACAGGGTTAAATGTGGACGAGCAGTACTTC,CASSSTGLNVDEQYF
.,16,TRBV2,TRBJ1-3,.,TGTGCCAGCAGTGACGGTTGGGACATCTCTGGAAACACCATATATTTT,CASSDGWDISGNTIYF
TRBD1,16,TRBV7-9,TRBJ1-3,.,TGTTCCAGCAGCTTTAGTGGGACAGGGAAACGGGACACCATATATTTT,CSSSFSGTGKRDTIYF
TRBD2,16,TRBV7-9,TRBJ2-1,.,TGTGCCAGCAGCCCCCGGGAAGCGGGAGCTTACAATGAGCAGTTCTTC,CASSPREAGAYNEQFF
TRBD2,14,TRBV5-3,TRBJ2-7,.,TGTGCCAGAAGCCCTCCCCGGGGGGTCTACGAGCAGTACTTC,CARSPPRGVYEQYF
.,14,TRBV7-9,TRBJ2-7,.,TGTGCCAGCGCTAAGCCGCAGGTGACCTACGAGCAGTACTTC,CASAKPQVTYEQYF
.,15,TRBV30,TRBJ1-5,.,TGTGCCTGGAGTGTGCGCCAGGTTAGCAATCAGCCCCAGCATTTT,CAWSVRQVSNQPQHF
.,15,TRBV30,TRBJ1-3,.,TGTGCCTGGAGTGACTCCAGGTACTCTGGAAACACCATATATTTT,CAWSDSRYSGNTIYF
.,13,TRBV2,TRBJ1-2,.,TGTGCCAGCAGAAACCTTACCCACTATGGCTACCCCTTC,CASRNLTHYGYPF
TRBD2,14,TRBV2,TRBJ2-5,few,TGTGCCAGCAGCACGACTAGCCCTCAAGAGACCCAGTACTTC,CASSTTSPQETQYF
.,15,TRBV7-3,TRBJ2-1,.,TGTGCCAGCAGCCTCCGGGATTTTGGGGTCAATGAGCAGTTCTTC,CASSLRDFGVNEQFF
.,15,TRBV27,TRBJ2-2,.,TGTGCCAGCAGTTTGGTCAGGGAGAACACCGGGGAGCTGTTTTTT,CASSLVRENTGELFF
.,15,TRBV9,TRBJ2-1,.,TGTGCCAGCAGCGTGAGTTACAGCTCCTACAATGAGCAGTTCTTC,CASSVSYSSYNEQFF
.,12,TRBV30,TRBJ2-7,.,TGTGCCGCGATCCCACGTCGGGACGAGCAGTACTTC,CAAIPRRDEQYF
TRBD2,17,TRBV15,TRBJ2-1,.,TGTGCCACCAGCAGAGATCTGAGGGCGGGGGGCGCGGATGAGCAGTTCTTC,CATSRDLRAGGADEQFF
TRBD1,13,TRBV6-4,TRBJ2-7,.,TGTGCCAGCAGTCTCACAGGGGGCGACGAGCAGTACTTC,CASSLTGGDEQYF
.,15,TRBV28,TRBJ2-2,.,TGTGCCAGCATAGGGGCTAGCGCGAACACCGGGGAGCTGTTTTTT,CASIGASANTGELFF
.,12,TRBV28,TRBJ1-5,.,TGTGCCAGCAGTTTAGGGGCAGGGACCCAGCATTTT,CASSLGAGTQHF
TRBD1,14,TRBV6-1,TRBJ1-4,.,TGTGCCAGCATTTCAGGGGGCGCGGGGGAAAAACTGTTTTTT,CASISGGAGEKLFF
.,15,TRBV5-6,TRBJ1-1,.,TGTGCCAGCAGCCCGGCTGCAGGGGTAGGTACTGAAGCTTTCTTT,CASSPAAGVGTEAFF
.,13,TRBV30,TRBJ1-6,.,TGTGCCTGGAGTGGGGGAGCGAATTCACCCCTCCACTTT,CAWSGGANSPLHF
.,14,TRBV5-4,TRBJ2-5,.,TGTGCCAGCACCTTTGGCGGGGTGCAAGAGACCCAGTACTTC,CASTFGGVQETQYF
.,13,TRBV29-1,TRBJ2-3,.,TGCAGCGTTGTCAGGGGAGACACAGATACGCAGTATTTT,CSVVRGDTDTQYF
TRBD1,16,TRBV29-1,TRBJ1-4,.,TGCAGCGTTGATGATGGACAGGGATGGATGGGGGAAAAACTGTTTTTT,CSVDDGQGWMGEKLFF
.,12,TRBV7-8,TRBJ2-3,.,TGTGCCAGCAGCTTAGGGGCGGATACGCAGTATTTT,CASSLGADTQYF
TRBD2,15,TRBV19,TRBJ2-1,.,TGTGCCAGTAGTCCCCTAGCGGGGGGGTACAATGAGCAGTTCTTC,CASSPLAGGYNEQFF
.,15,TRBV7-9,TRBJ1-2,few,TGTGCCAGCAGCTTAGGGGTGGCAGGGAACTATGGCTACACCTTC,CASSLGVAGNYGYTF
TRBD1,14,TRBV7-2,TRBJ1-1,.,TGTGCCAGCACCCTGGGACAGTTGAACACTGAAGCTTTCTTT,CASTLGQLNTEAFF
.,14,TRBV5-1,TRBJ2-3,once,TGCGCCACCCGGATAGCTTCGGAGACAGATACGCAGTATTTT,CATRIASETDTQYF
.,13,TRBV7-3,TRBJ2-3,.,TGTGCCAGCAGCGGGGCACGAGCAGATACGCAGTATTTT,CASSGARADTQYF
TRBD1,13,TRBV19,TRBJ1-1,.,TGTGCCAGTAGTTCGAGTCGGACAGGTGAAGCTTTCTTT,CASSSSRTGEAFF
.,13,TRBV18,TRBJ2-5,.,TGTGCCAGCTCACGGCAGGGCCAAGAGACCCAGTACTTC,CASSRQGQETQYF
.,13,TRBV28,TRBJ1-1,.,TGTGCCAGCAGTTCAATAGAGAACACTGAAGCTTTCTTT,CASSSIENTEAFF